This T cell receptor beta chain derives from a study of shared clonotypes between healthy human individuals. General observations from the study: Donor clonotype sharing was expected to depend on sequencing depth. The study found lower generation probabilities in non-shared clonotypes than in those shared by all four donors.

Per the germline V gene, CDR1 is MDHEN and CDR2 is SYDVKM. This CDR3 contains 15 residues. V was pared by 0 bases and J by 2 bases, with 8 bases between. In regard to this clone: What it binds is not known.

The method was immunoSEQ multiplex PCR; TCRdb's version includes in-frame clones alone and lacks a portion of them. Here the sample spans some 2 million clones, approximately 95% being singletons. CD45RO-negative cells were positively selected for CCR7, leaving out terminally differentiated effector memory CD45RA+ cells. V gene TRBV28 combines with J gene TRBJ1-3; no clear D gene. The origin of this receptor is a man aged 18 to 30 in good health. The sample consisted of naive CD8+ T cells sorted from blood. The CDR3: CASSLWAEPGNTIYF. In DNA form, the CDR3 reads TGTGCCAGCAGTTTATGGGCAGAGCCTGGAAACACCATATATTTT.